The sequence of this T cell receptor (beta chain) was determined in a study of cytotoxic CD8 clonotypes in ibrutinib-treated CLL. On the study more broadly: Among responders, roughly 25 were partial and 2 complete; after median approximately 70 months, approximately 15 stayed remitted and approximately 12 progressed. After treatment lasting a median 12 months, range 6 to 36, response samples were collected.

Findings of the study overall: Measured clonality at baseline was greater than in age-matched healthy donors and tracked with circulating CD8+ T-cell counts.

Germline V gives CDR1 SNHLY, CDR2 FYNNEI. V lost 3 bases to trimming and J lost 8 bases, with 13 bases between them. The CDR3 runs 13 residues. Remarks on this clone: What it recognizes is unknown.

TCRdb's copy holds only in-frame clones and misses some; the assay was immunoSEQ multiplex PCR. The table shows roughly 76,000 clones, with 75% to 85% occurring only once. V is TRBV2 and J is TRBJ1-2; D is uncertain. This specimen was PBMCs, taken at disease progression, from a patient treated with ibrutinib. The clonotype originates from a human donor with chronic lymphocytic leukemia. In DNA, the CDR3 is TGTGCCAGCAGTGATCGGCAGGACGGGGGCTACACCTTC. This gives the protein CASSDRQDGGYTF.